Following are 23 T cell receptor beta chains from one sample sequenced in a study of T cells expressing NK-cell markers. From its re-call of the 5' RACE reads, TCRdb lists each CDR3 protein once, without DNA. Its table records 550,000 or so distinct CDR3 sequences. The specimen was blood T cells: a sorted CD56 or NKG2C T cell subset, CD4+ or CD8+ T cells, or bulk PBMC T cells (not recorded which). The receptors shown here come from a man aged 18 to 30 in good health.

V and J are TRBV7-2 and TRBJ1-2; TCRdb indicates TRBD1, and absent DNA this call remains unverified. The germline V gene has CDR1 SGHTA and CDR2 FQGNSA. The CDR3 length is 15 residues. The CDR3 sequence: CASNPAGGTEYGYTF.

The chain employs TRBV28 and TRBJ2-3; TCRdb reports TRBD1, a call that lacks DNA to check it against. In germline, CDR1 is MDHEN, CDR2 SYDVKM. There are 16 residues in the CDR3. Here the CDR3 reads CASNMDRRGDTDTQYF.

The chain joins TRBV4-2 to TRBJ1-2. Germline V gene data show CDR1 as LGHNA and CDR2 as YNFKEQ. This CDR3 is built from 16 residues. The CDR3 spells CASSRDVTGREDGYTF.

J is TRBJ2-7 and V is TRBV5-1; there is no DNA to check the TCRdb D call of TRBD1. The CDR3 totals 14 residues. The germline V gene encodes CDR1 SGHRS and CDR2 YFSETQ. Here the CDR3 reads CASSLKTGGGEQYF.

V is TRBV12-5 and J is TRBJ2-2; as DNA is missing, the TRBD2 call by TCRdb cannot be tested. Germline V CDR1 and CDR2: LGHNT, FRNRAP. The CDR3 sequence is 16 residues long. CDR3 sequence reads: CASGPTSGFNTGELFF.

The V gene is TRBV3-1, the J gene TRBJ2-7; the D call from TCRdb, TRBD2, cannot be confirmed without DNA. Germline values: CDR1 LGHDT, CDR2 YNNKEL (reference sequence). This CDR3 has 13 amino acids. CDR3 residues: CASSDRRGYEQYF.

The chain combines TRBV9 with TRBJ1-3; as DNA is missing, the TRBD1 call by TCRdb cannot be tested. This CDR3 region has 14 residues. The V gene's germline CDR1 is SGDLS and CDR2 YYNGEE. CDR3 sequence: CASSEGQGGNTIYF.

The genes are TRBV5-1 and TRBJ2-5; as DNA is missing, the TRBD2 call by TCRdb cannot be tested. Per the germline V gene, CDR1 is SGHRS and CDR2 is YFSETQ. The CDR3 length is 14 residues. The CDR3 sequence: CASSLGAGQETQYF.

J is TRBJ2-6 and V is TRBV12-3 or TRBV12-4; without DNA, the TCRdb call of TRBD1 cannot be checked. This CDR3 region has 17 residues. CDR3 protein: CASSPLSGSSGANVLTF.

This rearrangement joins TRBV12-3 or TRBV12-4 to TRBJ2-1; the TCRdb D gene call, TRBD2, has no DNA to confirm it. The CDR3 sequence is 15 residues long. The CDR3 protein is CASSGGLKLRSEQFF.

The chain couples TRBV12-3 or TRBV12-4 to TRBJ2-7. The CDR3 consists of 13 residues. This CDR3 is CASTKTWTSEQYF.

The rearrangement uses TRBV12-5 and TRBJ2-7; TCRdb's D gene call, TRBD2, goes unchecked for lack of DNA. The CDR3 totals 16 residues. The germline V gene encodes CDR1 LGHNT and CDR2 FRNRAP. This CDR3 reads CASGFTLESLPHEQYF.

This chain joins TRBV29-1 and TRBJ1-1. The CDR3 has 14 amino acids. Germline assignment: CDR1 SQVTM and CDR2 ANQGSEA. CDR3 region: CSVVVQGLNTEAFF.

V is TRBV30 and J is TRBJ2-2. This CDR3 has 15 residues. The V gene's germline CDR1 is GTSNPN and CDR2 SVGIG (reference sequence). The CDR3 reads CAWSGQGLATGELFF.

The rearrangement joins TRBV5-1 to TRBJ2-2; as DNA is missing, the TRBD2 call by TCRdb cannot be tested. The germline gives CDR1 SGHRS, CDR2 YFSETQ. The CDR3 length is 17 residues. The CDR3 loop is CASSLGLAGPNTGELFF.

The chain uses TRBV3-1 and TRBJ2-1; TCRdb reports TRBD2, a call that lacks DNA to check it against. This CDR3 is 16 amino acids long. Germline values: CDR1 LGHDT, CDR2 YNNKEL (reference sequence). CDR3: CASRQIGTSGSYEQFF.

The rearrangement uses TRBV20-1 and TRBJ2-4. Germline CDR1 reads DFQATT; CDR2 reads SNEGSKA (reference sequence). This CDR3 contains 13 residues. CDR3 in amino acids: CSAGDSGKNIQYF.

The chain recombines TRBV11-2 with TRBJ2-3; TCRdb names TRBD2, which stays unverified in the absence of DNA. The CDR3 is made up of 17 amino acids. Germline V gene lookup returns CDR1 SGHAT and CDR2 FQNNGV. The CDR3 protein is CASSPIATSLVRDTQYF.

The rearrangement joins TRBV5-6 to TRBJ2-7. The length of the CDR3 is 15 residues. The germline CDR1 and CDR2 sequences are SGHDT and YYEEEE. The CDR3 loop is CASSLDGLFSYEQYF.

This chain joins TRBV5-1 and TRBJ1-2. The germline V gene has CDR1 SGHRS and CDR2 YFSETQ. The CDR3 contains 16 residues. CDR3 region: CASSPTAATLNYGYTF. Filled out from reference TRBV5-1 and TRBJ1-2, the complete variable domain reads KAGVTQTPRYLIKTRGQQVTLSCSPISGHRSVSWYQQTPGQGLQFLFEYFSETQRNKGNFPGRFSGRQFSNSRSEMNVSTLELGDSALYLCASSPTAATLNYGYTFGSGTRLTVV.

The rearrangement uses TRBV20-1 and TRBJ2-5; the D gene TCRdb calls, TRBD1, cannot be checked with no DNA. Germline values: CDR1 DFQATT, CDR2 SNEGSKA (reference sequence). The CDR3 totals 15 residues. The CDR3 protein is CSARDLGGGLETQYF.

This rearrangement joins TRBV12-3 or TRBV12-4 to TRBJ1-6. This CDR3 is 14 amino acids long. The CDR3 here is CASSFSDVNSPLHF.

This chain uses TRBV7-9 with TRBJ2-3. From germline, CDR1 is SEHNR and CDR2 FQNEAQ (reference sequence). This CDR3 is 11 amino acids long. The CDR3 protein is CASRALGTQYF. The entire variable domain, with the rest obtained from reference TRBV7-9 and TRBJ2-3, is as follows: DTGVSQNPRHKITKRGQNVTFRCDPISEHNRLYWYRQTLGQGPEFLTYFQNEAQLEKSRLLSDRFSAERPKGSFSTLEIQRTEQGDSAMYLCASRALGTQYFGPGTRLTVL.